The 26 T cell receptor beta chains below all came from one sample that was sequenced in a study of OX40 agonist ivuxolimab in advanced cancers. The method was immunoSEQ multiplex PCR; TCRdb's version includes in-frame clones alone and lacks a portion of them. This table has some 15,000 clones, 70% to 90% appearing once. This material consisted of CD4+ or CD8+ T cells sorted from blood, taken in a trial of the OX40 agonist ivuxolimab. The receptors here all came from an adult with an advanced solid tumor such as melanoma, head and neck, liver or kidney cancer.

This chain links TRBV28 with TRBJ2-7; the D gene is possibly TRBD1 (6 bases). Germline values: CDR1 MDHEN, CDR2 SYDVKM. Trimming removed 6 bases at V and 5 bases at J, with 14 bases between. CDR3 length equals 13 residues. Here the CDR3 reads CASRTDRNDEQYF. The CDR3 DNA reads as TGTGCCAGCAGAACCGACAGGAATGACGAGCAGTACTTC. Looking up the rest from reference TRBV28 and TRBJ2-7 gives the full variable domain: DVKVTQSSRYLVKRTGEKVFLECVQDMDHENMFWYRQDPGLGLRLIYFSYDVKMKEKGDIPEGYSVSREKKERFSLILESASTNQTSMYLCASRTDRNDEQYFGPGTRLTVT.

The chain recombines TRBV30 with TRBJ2-2; D gene ambiguous. The CDR3 is 13 amino acids. Germline loops: CDR1 GTSNPN, CDR2 SVGIG (reference sequence). The V end was cut by 0 bases, the J end by 7 bases, with 9 bases between. This chain's CDR3 is CAWSVASIGELFF. The CDR3 bases are TGTGCCTGGAGTGTGGCCAGCATCGGGGAGCTGTTTTTT.

This chain connects TRBV27 to TRBJ2-2, with TRBD2 identical over 10 bases. The CDR3 length is 14 residues. The germline CDR1 and CDR2 sequences are MNHEY and SMNVEV (reference sequence). With 7 bases clipped from V and 7 bases from J, the junction kept 6 bases outside the gene matches. The CDR3 protein is CASITASGGGELFF. In nucleotides, the CDR3 is TGTGCCAGCATCACGGCTAGCGGGGGCGGGGAGCTGTTTTTT.

V usage is TRBV27 and J usage is TRBJ2-7; TRBD2 matches 11 bases. Germline CDR1 reads MNHEY; CDR2 reads SMNVEV (reference sequence). The CDR3 has 16 amino acids. Trimming cost V 2 bases and J 4 bases; bases outside gene matches: 7. The CDR3 sequence is CASSLTGTSGYYEQYF. For the CDR3, the DNA is TGTGCCAGCAGTTTAACCGGGACTAGCGGCTATTACGAGCAGTACTTC.

The genes are TRBV7-6 and TRBJ1-4; D remains ambiguous. V shed 5 bases and J shed 2 bases, with 9 bases lying between them. Germline CDR1 and CDR2: SGHVS and FNYEAQ. The CDR3 has 14 amino acids. The CDR3 spells CASSQTDTNEKLFF. For the CDR3, the DNA is TGTGCCAGCAGCCAGACGGATACTAATGAAAAACTGTTTTTT.

The genes are TRBV21-1 and TRBJ2-7; the table calls TRBD1, which could not be checked here. TRBV21-1 is a known pseudogene. CDR3 length equals 16 residues. Here the CDR3 reads CASSPKEDRDSYEQYF. For the CDR3, the DNA is TGTGCCAGCAGCCCAAAGGAGGACAGGGACTCCTACGAGCAGTACTTC.

The CDR3 DNA is TGTGCCAGCAGTTTTACCCCCGGACAGATTTACGAGCAGTACTTC. Translation gives CASSFTPGQIYEQYF. V usage is TRBV5-5 and J usage is TRBJ2-7, with a weak D call TRBD1 (6 bases). The germline V and J ends were trimmed by 5 bases and 4 bases, with 19 bases remaining between them. This CDR3 spans 15 amino acids. Germline V lookup: CDR1 SGHKS, CDR2 YYEKEE (reference sequence).

This chain connects TRBV7-9 to TRBJ2-5; a possible D gene is TRBD2 (6 bases). Germline CDR1 is SEHNR and CDR2 is FQNEAQ (reference sequence). The CDR3 runs 16 residues. V was pared by 5 bases and J by 1 base, with 17 bases between. The CDR3 region is CASSLLDGGVQETQYF. For the CDR3, the DNA is TGTGCCAGCAGCCTCCTGGACGGGGGTGTCCAAGAGACCCAGTACTTC.

The chain carries TRBV19 and TRBJ1-1; TRBD1 matches 8 bases. The V and J ends lost 3 bases and 2 bases, in that order; junction bases with no gene match: 2. The CDR3 is made up of 14 amino acids. In germline, CDR1 is LNHDA, CDR2 SQIVND (reference sequence). As DNA, the CDR3 is TGTGCCAGTAGTATTGGACAGGGCAACACTGAAGCTTTCTTT. This codes for CASSIGQGNTEAFF.

This chain links TRBV27 with TRBJ1-2, with no clear D. V lost 0 bases to trimming and J lost 7 bases, with 9 bases between them. The CDR3 contains 13 residues. Per germline, CDR1 MNHEY and CDR2 SMNVEV (reference sequence). The CDR3, as DNA: TGTGCCAGCAGTTTATCCGGCCTCAGTGGCTACACCTTC. Translated: CASSLSGLSGYTF.

This clone was observed once. The V call is TRBV12-5, the J call TRBJ2-7, with D unresolved. The CDR3 covers 12 residues. CDR1 is LGHNT, CDR2 FRNRAP, per germline. Trimming removed 4 bases at V and 2 bases at J, with 6 bases between. CDR3 DNA sequence: TGTGCTAGTGGTTATCCCCCCTACGAGCAGTACTTC. Protein product: CASGYPPYEQYF. Together with reference TRBV12-5 and TRBJ2-7, the CDR3 gives the full variable domain: DARVTQTPRHKVTEMGQEVTMRCQPILGHNTVFWYRQTMMQGLELLAYFRNRAPLDDSGMPKDRFSAEMPDATLATLKIQPSEPRDSAVYFCASGYPPYEQYFGPGTRLTVT.

Here the CDR3 DNA reads TGTGCCAGCAGTGACCCAGGGGGCGGTAAGAGGAGCTACACCTTC. This codes for CASSDPGGGKRSYTF. This rearrangement joins TRBV28 to TRBJ1-2, with 8 nucleotides matching TRBD1. CDR3 size: 15 residues. Germline CDR1 and CDR2: MDHEN and SYDVKM. V was clipped by 5 bases and J by 9 bases; unmatched bases: 14.

V is TRBV28 and J is TRBJ1-5; a weak D match, TRBD1 (5 bases). The CDR3 length is 15 residues. Trimming pared 4 bases from V and 2 bases from J, leaving 12 bases between. CDR1 is MDHEN, CDR2 SYDVKM, per germline. CDR3 sequence: CASSYGGGGNQPQHF. As DNA, the CDR3 is TGTGCCAGCAGTTACGGCGGAGGGGGCAATCAGCCCCAGCATTTT.

V gene TRBV7-2 combines with J gene TRBJ2-7; 7 bases match TRBD2. The V segment lost 2 bases and the J segment 0 bases; nucleotides outside the gene matches: 7. CDR1 and CDR2 (germline): SGHTA, FQGNSA. This CDR3 has 16 amino acids. Here the CDR3 reads CASSLNGGESSYEQYF. As DNA, the CDR3 is TGTGCCAGCAGCTTAAATGGGGGGGAGAGCTCCTACGAGCAGTACTTC.

The V gene is TRBV19, the J gene TRBJ2-5, with a possible D match to TRBD1 (6 bases). The CDR3 loop spans 17 amino acids. Germline CDR1 is LNHDA and CDR2 is SQIVND (reference sequence). Trimming pared 2 bases from V and 5 bases from J, leaving 21 bases between. The CDR3 spells CASSILPQGSGRETQYF. The CDR3 DNA follows: TGTGCCAGTAGTATACTACCCCAGGGGTCAGGTAGGGAGACCCAGTACTTC. The variable domain in full, with the rest retrieved from reference TRBV19 and TRBJ2-5, is DGGITQSPKYLFRKEGQNVTLSCEQNLNHDAMYWYRQDPGQGLRLIYYSQIVNDFQKGDIAEGYSVSREKKESFPLTVTSAQKNPTAFYLCASSILPQGSGRETQYFGPGTRLLVL.

The rearrangement uses TRBV5-5 and TRBJ2-7, with D unresolved. V lost 0 bases to trimming and J lost 2 bases, with 12 bases between them. The CDR3 sequence is 15 residues long. Per germline, CDR1 SGHKS and CDR2 YYEKEE (reference sequence). The CDR3 is CASSLEVSPPYEQYF. The CDR3 region has the DNA TGTGCCAGCAGCTTGGAAGTCTCCCCTCCCTACGAGCAGTACTTC.

This sequence joins TRBV7-8 and TRBJ2-6, with TRBD1 identical over 7 bases. CDR3 length: 15 residues. After removal of 3 bases from V and 4 bases from J, the junction contained 3 bases not matched to a gene. Germline CDR1 is SGHVS and CDR2 is FQNEAQ. The CDR3 loop reads CASSLGQSGANVLTF. In nucleotides, the CDR3 is TGTGCCAGCAGCTTGGGACAGTCCGGGGCCAACGTCCTGACTTTC.

J is TRBJ2-1 and V is TRBV4-1; 11 nucleotides agree with TRBD2. Trimming took 1 base from V and 4 from J; bases not matched to a gene: 6. The CDR3 contains 17 residues. The germline V gene has CDR1 MGHRA and CDR2 YSYEKL. The chain's CDR3 is CASSQGPPSGRYNEQFF. The DNA for the CDR3 is TGCGCCAGCAGCCAAGGTCCCCCTAGCGGGAGGTACAATGAGCAGTTCTTC.

This clone was observed once. The chain recombines TRBV5-1 with TRBJ2-1; D might be TRBD2 (5 bases). The CDR3 has 14 amino acids. V was clipped by 4 bases and J by 8 bases, with 16 bases between them. The germline CDR1 and CDR2 sequences are SGHRS and YFSETQ. CDR3 sequence (DNA): TGCGCCAGCAGCGGCGGGTCTCAAATGTATGAGCAGTTCTTC. Translating gives CASSGGSQMYEQFF.

This chain joins TRBV28 and TRBJ2-7, with no clear D. The CDR3 runs 14 residues. Per germline, CDR1 MDHEN and CDR2 SYDVKM. V was pared by 7 bases and J by 2 bases, with 15 bases between. In DNA, the CDR3 is TGTGCCAGCACCCCGCCAGGAATGACCTACGAGCAGTACTTC. Protein product: CASTPPGMTYEQYF.

The V gene is TRBV2, the J gene TRBJ2-6, with 10 bases lining up with TRBD1. The length of the CDR3 is 17 residues. Germline loops: CDR1 SNHLY, CDR2 FYNNEI. Germline trimming cut 6 bases from V and 3 bases from J; bases unmatched to any gene: 8. In DNA form, the CDR3 reads TGTGCCAGCAGCCGGGACAGGGGAAGGGGTGGGGCCAACGTCCTGACTTTC. This codes for CASSRDRGRGGANVLTF.

This chain links TRBV5-6 with TRBJ2-5; 9 bases are shared with TRBD2. In germline, CDR1 is SGHDT, CDR2 YYEEEE. The CDR3 is 15 amino acids. V lost 3 bases and J lost 5; bases outside the gene matches: 8. CDR3 amino acids: CASSSGGRERETQYF. CDR3 DNA sequence: TGTGCCAGCAGCTCTGGCGGGAGGGAGAGGGAGACCCAGTACTTC.

The CDR3 DNA is TGTGCCAGCAGCCAAGTGGGAGTCTACGAGCAGTACTTC. Its protein product is CASSQVGVYEQYF. This chain links TRBV4-2 with TRBJ2-7, with D perhaps matching TRBD2 (5 bases). Per germline, CDR1 LGHNA and CDR2 YNFKEQ. CDR3 size: 13 residues. V was shortened by 1 base and J by 3 bases, with 7 bases between the two germline ends.

This rearrangement joins TRBV28 to TRBJ1-1; TRBD1 aligns across 8 bases. The CDR3 is 12 residues long. V dropped 5 bases and J dropped 8; count of bases not matched to a gene: 4. CDR1 is MDHEN, CDR2 SYDVKM, per germline. Here the CDR3 reads CASSDWDREAFF. The CDR3 nucleotides read TGTGCCAGCAGTGACTGGGACAGGGAAGCTTTCTTT.

As for this clone: Other DNA variants within this sample encode the same CDR3. This chain uses TRBV19 with TRBJ1-1, with a tentative D call TRBD1 (5 bases). The CDR3 consists of 14 residues. V was shortened by 3 bases and J by 4 bases, with 12 bases between the two germline ends. The germline V gene encodes CDR1 LNHDA and CDR2 SQIVND (reference sequence). CDR3 nucleotides: TGTGCCAGTAGTATTACGGGGGGGGGCACTGAAGCTTTCTTT. The encoded protein is CASSITGGGTEAFF. Based on the CDR3 plus reference TRBV19 and TRBJ1-1, the full variable domain is DGGITQSPKYLFRKEGQNVTLSCEQNLNHDAMYWYRQDPGQGLRLIYYSQIVNDFQKGDIAEGYSVSREKKESFPLTVTSAQKNPTAFYLCASSITGGGTEAFFGQGTRLTVV.

The V and J genes are TRBV6-5 and TRBJ2-7; the D gene is possibly TRBD2 (7 bases). CDR1 MNHEY and CDR2 SVGAGI come from the germline V gene. V lost 2 bases, J lost 6 bases, and 14 bases lay in between. This CDR3 is 14 amino acids long. In DNA, the CDR3 is TGTGCCAGCAGTTACGGAGGGGGGGTATTCGAGCAGTACTTC. Encoded protein: CASSYGGGVFEQYF.